Following are 3 T cell receptor beta chains from one sample sequenced in a study of T cell repertoires in cytomegalovirus infection. MiXCR, run by TCRdb on the reads, gives a single entry per CDR3 protein. The sample holds more than 200,000 distinct CDR3 sequences, around 8.7% seen once. The specimen was PBMCs. These receptors were collected from a human donor in good health (CMV status not recorded). Some clones in this sample may be carry-over from other donors' samples.

This sequence joins TRBV12-3 or TRBV12-4 and TRBJ2-2, with a possible D match to TRBD2 (5 bases). V lost 5 bases and J lost 7, with 14 bases in between. The CDR3 loop spans 14 amino acids. CDR3 amino acids: CASSRGIENGELFF. DNA for the CDR3: TGTGCCAGCAGTCGGGGAATTGAGAACGGGGAGCTGTTTTTT.

This clonotype was detected ten times or more. This chain uses TRBV18 with TRBJ2-1; the D gene is possibly TRBD2 (5 bases). Per the germline V gene, CDR1 is KGHSH and CDR2 is LQKENI. Trimming took off 3 bases at V and 0 bases at J, with 15 bases between the two ends. The CDR3 sequence is 17 residues long. DNA of the CDR3: TGTGCCAGCTCACCGGTGGCGGGTCTTAGCTCCTACAATGAGCAGTTCTTC. It codes for CASSPVAGLSSYNEQFF.

This chain uses TRBV20-1 with TRBJ2-7; 10 positions match TRBD1. Germline CDR1 DFQATT, CDR2 SNEGSKA (reference sequence). This CDR3 is built from 13 residues. V shed 6 bases and J 7 bases; nucleotides not matched to a gene: 9. This chain's CDR3 is CSAPDRGSREQYF. The CDR3 DNA reads as TGCAGTGCACCGGACAGGGGGTCGAGGGAGCAGTACTTC.